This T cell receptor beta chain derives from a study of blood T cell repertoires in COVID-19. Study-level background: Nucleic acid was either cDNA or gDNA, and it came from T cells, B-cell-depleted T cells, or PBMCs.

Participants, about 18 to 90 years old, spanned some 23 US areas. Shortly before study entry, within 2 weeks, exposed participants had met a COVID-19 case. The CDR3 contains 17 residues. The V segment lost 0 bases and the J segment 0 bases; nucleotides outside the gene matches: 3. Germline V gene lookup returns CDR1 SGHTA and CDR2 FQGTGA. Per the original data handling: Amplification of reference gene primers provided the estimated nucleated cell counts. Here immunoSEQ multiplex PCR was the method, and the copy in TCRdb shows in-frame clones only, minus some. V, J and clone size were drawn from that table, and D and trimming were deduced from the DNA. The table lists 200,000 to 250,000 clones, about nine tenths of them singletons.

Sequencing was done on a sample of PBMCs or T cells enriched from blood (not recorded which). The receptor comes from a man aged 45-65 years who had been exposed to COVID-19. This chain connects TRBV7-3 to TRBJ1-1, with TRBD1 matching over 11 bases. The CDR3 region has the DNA TGTGCCAGCAGCTTAACTGGACAGGGGGCAGTGAACACTGAAGCTTTCTTT. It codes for CASSLTGQGAVNTEAFF.